This TCR beta chain came from a study of T cells in Graves' hyperthyroidism and ophthalmopathy. For the study at large: The blood sample was taken at first diagnosis, before treatment began.

CDR3 size: 14 residues. The junction had 8 bases not matched to a gene; V was cut back by 4 bases and J by 8 bases. Germline values: CDR1 SEHNR, CDR2 FQNEAQ (reference sequence). Comments on this clonotype: Its antigen is not identified.

Regarding the study as a whole: With a median lead of approximately 6.4 months before onset, the model predicted ophthalmopathy.

RNA transcripts provided the source from which TCR beta CDR3 regions were amplified. Carried out on the TCR CDR3, a first-round RT-PCR used the HTBI primer set. A single record per CDR3 protein comes from TCRdb applying MiXCR to the multiplex PCR reads. The sample carries hundreds of thousands of distinct CDR3 sequences, about a sixth recorded once. The V call is TRBV7-9, the J call TRBJ2-1; 7 bases align to TRBD1. This receptor was taken from a young woman with Graves' ophthalmopathy. Sequenced material: blood. The CDR3 loop reads CASSWTGFSDEQFF. CDR3 nucleotide sequence: TGTGCCAGCAGCTGGACAGGCTTCTCTGATGAGCAGTTCTTC.